This T cell receptor beta chain was obtained from a study of T-cell reconstitution after alpha-beta-depleted transplantation in children. The CDR3 consists of 15 residues. V lost 4 bases, J lost 6 bases, and 19 bases lay in between. Germline CDR1 reads SEHNR; CDR2 reads FQNEAQ (reference sequence). This clonotype was counted at least ten times. Preparation of the TCRbeta library was carried out with unique molecular identifiers. Via MiXCR, TCRdb re-called the PCR reads, giving one row per CDR3 protein. This table holds 490,000 or so distinct CDR3 sequences, about 12% found once. The sequencing used PBMCs from the stem cell graft donor, collected from the stem cell graft. The TCR comes from a human donor who donated a stem cell graft to a child with combined immunodeficiency. The genes are TRBV7-9 and TRBJ2-7; possibly TRBD1 for D (7 bases). CDR3 residues: CASSSPTGRLVEQYF. DNA of the CDR3: TGTGCCAGCAGCTCCCCGACAGGGAGGCTCGTCGAGCAGTACTTC.